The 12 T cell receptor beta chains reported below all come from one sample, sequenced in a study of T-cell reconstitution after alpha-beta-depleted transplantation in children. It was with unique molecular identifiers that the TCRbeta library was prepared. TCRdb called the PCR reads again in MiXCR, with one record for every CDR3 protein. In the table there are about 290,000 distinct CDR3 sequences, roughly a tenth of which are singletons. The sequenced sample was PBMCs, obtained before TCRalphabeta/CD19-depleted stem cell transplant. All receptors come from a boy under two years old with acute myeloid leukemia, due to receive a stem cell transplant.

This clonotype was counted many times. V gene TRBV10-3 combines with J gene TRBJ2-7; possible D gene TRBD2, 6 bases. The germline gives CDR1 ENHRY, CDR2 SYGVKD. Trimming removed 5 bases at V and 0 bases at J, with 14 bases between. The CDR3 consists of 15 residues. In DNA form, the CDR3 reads TGTGCCATCAGTCCAGGACTACCTAGCTCCTACGAGCAGTACTTC. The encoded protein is CAISPGLPSSYEQYF.

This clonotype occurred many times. CDR3 amino acids: CSARRLAGYNEQFF. The CDR3, as DNA: TGCAGTGCTAGAAGACTAGCGGGATACAATGAGCAGTTCTTC. The genes are TRBV20-1 and TRBJ2-1; 11 bases agree with TRBD2. The CDR3 has 14 residues. The ends lost 2 bases at V and 4 bases at J; junction bases unmatched: 1. The V gene's germline CDR1 is DFQATT and CDR2 SNEGSKA (reference sequence).

Here the CDR3 DNA reads TGTGCCAGCAGCCCAGGACGGACACAAGAGACCCAGTACTTC. Translating gives CASSPGRTQETQYF. The J gene is TRBJ2-5, the V gene TRBV7-2; a weak D match, TRBD1 (5 bases). Trimming took 5 bases from V and 2 from J, leaving 12 bases between them. CDR3 length: 14 residues. Germline loops: CDR1 SGHTA, CDR2 FQGNSA.

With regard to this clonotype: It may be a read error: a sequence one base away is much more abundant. The CDR3 DNA reads TGTGCCATCAGTGAACCAGATAGCAACTACGAGCAGTACTTC. It translates to CAISEPDSNYEQYF. The chain employs TRBV10-3 and TRBJ2-7; the D is unclear. The CDR3 covers 14 residues. Trimming took off 3 bases at V and 3 bases at J, with 12 bases between the two ends. CDR1 is ENHRY, CDR2 SYGVKD, per germline.

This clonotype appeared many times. As DNA, the CDR3 is TGTGCCAGCAGTTACTCAGACGGGGAGACCCAGTACTTC. It codes for CASSYSDGETQYF. The gene calls are TRBV6-5 and TRBJ2-5; D is uncertain. Trimming removed 0 bases from V and 5 bases from J, with 7 bases in between. Germline CDR1 and CDR2: MNHEY and SVGAGI. The CDR3 has 13 amino acids.

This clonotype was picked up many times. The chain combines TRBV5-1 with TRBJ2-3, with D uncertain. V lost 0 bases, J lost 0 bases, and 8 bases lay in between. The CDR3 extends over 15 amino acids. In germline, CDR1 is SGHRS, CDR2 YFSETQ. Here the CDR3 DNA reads TGCGCCAGCAGCTTGGCTGCTTCCAGCACAGATACGCAGTATTTT. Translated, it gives CASSLAASSTDTQYF.

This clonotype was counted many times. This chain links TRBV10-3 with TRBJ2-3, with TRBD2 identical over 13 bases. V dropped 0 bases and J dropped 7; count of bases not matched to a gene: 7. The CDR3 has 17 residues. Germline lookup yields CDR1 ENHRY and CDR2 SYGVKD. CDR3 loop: CAISESLAGGPPNTQYF. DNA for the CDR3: TGTGCCATCAGTGAGTCACTAGCGGGAGGGCCTCCGAATACGCAGTATTTT.

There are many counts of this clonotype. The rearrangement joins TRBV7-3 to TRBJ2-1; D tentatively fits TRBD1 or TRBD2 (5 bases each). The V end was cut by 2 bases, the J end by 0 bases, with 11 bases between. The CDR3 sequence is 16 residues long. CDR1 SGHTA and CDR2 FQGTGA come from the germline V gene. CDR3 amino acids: CASSLGWGSSYNEQFF. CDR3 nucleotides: TGTGCCAGCAGCTTAGGGTGGGGGAGCTCCTACAATGAGCAGTTCTTC. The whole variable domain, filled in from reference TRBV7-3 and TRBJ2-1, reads GAGVSQTPSNKVTEKGKYVELRCDPISGHTALYWYRQSLGQGPEFLIYFQGTGAADDSGLPNDRFFAVRPEGSVSTLKIQRTERGDSAVYLCASSLGWGSSYNEQFFGPGTRLTVL.

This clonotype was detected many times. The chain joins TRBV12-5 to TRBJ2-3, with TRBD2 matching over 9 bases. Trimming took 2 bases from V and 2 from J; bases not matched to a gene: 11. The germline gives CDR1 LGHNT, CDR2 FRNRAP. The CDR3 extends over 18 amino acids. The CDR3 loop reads CASGLLPSGDPYTDTQYF. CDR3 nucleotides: TGTGCTAGTGGTTTGTTGCCTAGCGGGGACCCATACACAGATACGCAGTATTTT.

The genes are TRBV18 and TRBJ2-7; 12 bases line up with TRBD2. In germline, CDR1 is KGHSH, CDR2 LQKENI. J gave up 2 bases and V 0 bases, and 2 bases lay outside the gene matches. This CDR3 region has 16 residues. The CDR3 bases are TGTGCCAGCTCACCACCCCTAGCGGGAGGGCCCTACGAGCAGTACTTC. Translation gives CASSPPLAGGPYEQYF.

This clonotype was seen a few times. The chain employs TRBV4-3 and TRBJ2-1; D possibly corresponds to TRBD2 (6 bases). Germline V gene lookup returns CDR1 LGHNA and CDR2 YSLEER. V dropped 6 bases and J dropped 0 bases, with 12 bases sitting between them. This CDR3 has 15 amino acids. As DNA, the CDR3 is TGCGCCAGCAGTGCGGGGCGGTTCTCCTACAATGAGCAGTTCTTC. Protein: CASSAGRFSYNEQFF.

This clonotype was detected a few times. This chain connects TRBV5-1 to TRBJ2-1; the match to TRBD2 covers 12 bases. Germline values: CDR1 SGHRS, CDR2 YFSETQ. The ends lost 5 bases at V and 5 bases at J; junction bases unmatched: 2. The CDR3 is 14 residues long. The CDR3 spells CASRGLAGNNEQFF. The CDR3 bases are TGCGCCAGCAGGGGACTAGCGGGTAACAATGAGCAGTTCTTC.